This T cell receptor (beta chain) was observed in a study of CD8 T cells in Susac syndrome. Whole-study results and caveats: The CD4+ T cell repertoires of Susac syndrome were found to show no clonal expansion.

Random hexamers were used to reverse transcribe the RNA input (roughly 0.5 to 1 ug). TCRdb re-derived calls from the immunoSEQ multiplex PCR reads in MiXCR, one entry per CDR3 protein. The sample holds around 130,000 distinct CDR3 sequences; 95% to 96% are singletons and the top ten take less than 0.15%. There are 13 residues in the CDR3. Germline V gives CDR1 SGHNT, CDR2 YYREEE (reference sequence). Losses at the gene ends were 5 bases for V and 4 bases for J; bases not matched to a gene: 4. Note on this clonotype: No antigen is known for it.

Sequencing of TCR beta was performed on blood CD8+ T cells and on blood CD4+ T cells. FACS was used to enrich TEMRA cells, whereas the CD8+ and CD4+ T cells were obtained by negative isolation. The gene calls are TRBV5-4 and TRBJ2-5; 8 bases align to TRBD1. The sequencing input was CD4+ T cells from PBMCs. The clonotype comes from a human donor with Susac syndrome. The CDR3, as DNA: TGTGCCAGCAGGGACAGGGCACGAGAGACCCAGTACTTC. Translation: CASRDRARETQYF.